Below are 18 T cell receptor beta chains sequenced from a single sample in a study of cytomegalovirus exposure and HLA in healthy donors. Primers for the PCR totalled 60 Vbeta and 13 Jbeta. Using immunoSEQ multiplex PCR, the repertoire was profiled, and TCRdb retains in-frame clones only, with some absent. The sample has around 100,000 clones. Sample: PBMCs. The origin of the receptors is a man aged 35 to 55 in good health and CMV-seronegative.

The chain has TRBV5-1 and TRBJ2-7, with 12 bases aligning to TRBD1. J was trimmed by 8 bases and V by 2 bases; bases with no gene match: 8. Germline-derived CDR1 and CDR2 are SGHRS and YFSETQ. This CDR3 is 15 amino acids long. Written as DNA, the CDR3 is TGCGCCAGCAGCTTTCCGGGACAGGGGGCCGGAAAGCAGTACTTC. Protein product: CASSFPGQGAGKQYF. The whole variable domain, remainder taken from reference TRBV5-1 and TRBJ2-7, is KAGVTQTPRYLIKTRGQQVTLSCSPISGHRSVSWYQQTPGQGLQFLFEYFSETQRNKGNFPGRFSGRQFSNSRSEMNVSTLELGDSALYLCASSFPGQGAGKQYFGPGTRLTVT.

The chain recombines TRBV2 with TRBJ1-1, with D perhaps matching TRBD1 (5 bases). Germline V gene lookup returns CDR1 SNHLY and CDR2 FYNNEI. The CDR3 totals 12 residues. Trimming took 10 bases from V and 4 from J, leaving 13 bases between them. The CDR3 region has the DNA TGTGCCACCTGGGGGGGAGGCACTGAAGCTTTCTTT. Translated, it gives CATWGGGTEAFF.

This chain connects TRBV19 to TRBJ2-7, with TRBD1 as a possible D gene (6 bases). Germline loops: CDR1 LNHDA, CDR2 SQIVND (reference sequence). V was shortened by 10 bases and J by 6 bases, with 19 bases between the two germline ends. The CDR3 is 13 residues long. The CDR3 sequence is CATWGQGIREQYF. The CDR3 bases are TGTGCCACGTGGGGGCAAGGAATTCGCGAGCAGTACTTC.

The chain combines TRBV30 with TRBJ2-1, with TRBD2 identical over 7 bases. Germline trimming cut 3 bases from V and 8 bases from J; bases unmatched to any gene: 10. CDR1 and CDR2 from the germline V gene are GTSNPN and SVGIG (reference sequence). This CDR3 has 14 residues. The CDR3 is CAWRVRGGGDEQFF. The CDR3 bases are TGTGCCTGGAGGGTGCGCGGGGGTGGCGATGAGCAGTTCTTC.

The rearrangement links TRBV6-1 to TRBJ2-5; possibly TRBD1 for D (6 bases). CDR1 MNHNS and CDR2 SASEGT come from the germline V gene. Trimming removed 6 bases from V and 4 bases from J, with 12 bases in between. This CDR3 region has 13 residues. The CDR3 DNA reads as TGTGCCAGCAGGAAACAGGGCACAGAGACCCAGTACTTC. Translating it yields CASRKQGTETQYF.

The chain recombines TRBV30 with TRBJ2-7, with D perhaps TRBD2 (6 bases). The V end was cut by 0 bases, the J end by 2 bases, with 11 bases between. Germline V gives CDR1 GTSNPN, CDR2 SVGIG (reference sequence). CDR3 length: 14 residues. CDR3 in DNA: TGTGCCTGGAGTGTACTGGGAGGACCCTACGAGCAGTACTTC. Protein sequence: CAWSVLGGPYEQYF.

CDR3 DNA sequence: TGTGCCAGCAGTGCCCAAGGACTAGCGGGGAATGAGCAGTTCTTC. Translation gives CASSAQGLAGNEQFF. The J gene is TRBJ2-1, the V gene TRBV6-4, with TRBD2 matching 12 bases. The germline V gene encodes CDR1 MRHNA and CDR2 SNTAGT. The length of the CDR3 is 15 residues. The junction had 5 bases not matched to a gene; V was cut back by 4 bases and J by 7 bases.

The rearrangement joins TRBV7-9 to TRBJ2-1, with D maybe TRBD2 (6 bases). V was shortened by 2 bases and J by 0 bases, with 14 bases between the two germline ends. The CDR3 has 17 amino acids. The germline gives CDR1 SEHNR, CDR2 FQNEAQ (reference sequence). The CDR3 is CASSLPAWTTSYNEQFF. In DNA form, the CDR3 reads TGTGCCAGCAGCTTACCGGCCTGGACTACCTCCTACAATGAGCAGTTCTTC.

This chain links TRBV18 with TRBJ2-7; perhaps TRBD1 as D (5 bases). V gave up 3 bases and J gave up 3 bases, with 12 bases separating them. CDR1 KGHSH and CDR2 LQKENI come from the germline V gene. This CDR3 has 14 amino acids. In DNA form, the CDR3 reads TGTGCCAGCTCACCGTTAAGGGGTCACTACGAGCAGTACTTC. Amino acid sequence: CASSPLRGHYEQYF.

The CDR3 DNA is TGTGCCAGCAGTTCGTCGGGGACTGAAGCTTTCTTT. It specifies CASSSSGTEAFF. V usage is TRBV27 and J usage is TRBJ1-1; D is ambiguous. The CDR3 is 12 amino acids. Germline V gene data show CDR1 as MNHEY and CDR2 as SMNVEV (reference sequence). Between the trimmed V and J ends, which lost 4 bases and 5 bases, there was a span of 8 bases.

The chain links TRBV19 to TRBJ1-5; 10 bases line up with TRBD1. V shed 5 bases, J shed 3 bases, and the junction held 7 bases outside the gene matches. Looked up from germline, CDR1 is LNHDA and CDR2 is SQIVND (reference sequence). This CDR3 region has 16 residues. CDR3 in amino acids: CASSARQGAHNQPQHF. For the CDR3, the DNA is TGTGCCAGTAGTGCCCGACAGGGGGCTCACAATCAGCCCCAGCATTTT.

V and J are TRBV29-1 and TRBJ2-7, with 7 positions matching TRBD1. Germline CDR1 and CDR2: SQVTM and ANQGSEA. The V and J ends lost 4 bases and 6 bases, in that order; junction bases with no gene match: 6. This CDR3 is built from 12 residues. CDR3 nucleotide sequence: TGCAGCGTTGCCCGGACAGGAACCGAGCAGTACTTC. Its protein is CSVARTGTEQYF.

The chain employs TRBV10-3 and TRBJ1-3; 7 nucleotides line up with TRBD1. Per the germline V gene, CDR1 is ENHRY and CDR2 is SYGVKD. The CDR3 is 15 residues long. The V and J ends lost 4 bases and 4 bases, in that order; junction bases with no gene match: 7. CDR3 nucleotides: TGTGCCATCAGTGGGCCAGGGGGGCGCGGAAACACCATATATTTT. Protein sequence: CAISGPGGRGNTIYF.

J is TRBJ1-2 and V is TRBV6-5; TRBD1 aligns across 8 bases. J was trimmed by 7 bases and V by 2 bases; bases with no gene match: 6. The germline gives CDR1 MNHEY, CDR2 SVGAGI. The CDR3 has 14 residues. DNA for the CDR3: TGTGCCAGCAGTTACGACGGACAGGGTGGTGGCTACACCTTC. It is translated as CASSYDGQGGGYTF.

The chain joins TRBV14 to TRBJ2-3, with TRBD1 identical over 10 bases. Losses at the gene ends were 4 bases for V and 4 bases for J; bases not matched to a gene: 11. In germline, CDR1 is SGHDN, CDR2 FVKESK. The CDR3 contains 17 residues. The CDR3 region has the DNA TGTGCCAGCAGCCGGGACTGGGGACAGGGGTTTCCAGATACGCAGTATTTT. This encodes CASSRDWGQGFPDTQYF.

The chain recombines TRBV27 with TRBJ2-3; no definite D call. V gave up 3 bases and J gave up 0 bases, with 7 bases separating them. The germline CDR1 and CDR2 sequences are MNHEY and SMNVEV (reference sequence). The CDR3 covers 14 residues. As DNA, the CDR3 is TGTGCCAGCAGTTTGAGGTTTAGCACAGATACGCAGTATTTT. It translates to CASSLRFSTDTQYF.

The CDR3 DNA sequence: TGTGCCAGCAGTGTAGACGGGAATCAGCCCCAGCATTTT. As protein: CASSVDGNQPQHF. This sequence joins TRBV2 and TRBJ1-5; D uncertain. From germline, CDR1 is SNHLY and CDR2 FYNNEI. The length of the CDR3 is 13 residues. With 4 bases removed from V and 4 bases from J, the gap between germline ends came to 8 bases.

The V call is TRBV11-2, the J call TRBJ2-1; TRBD2 matches 10 bases. The germline V gene encodes CDR1 SGHAT and CDR2 FQNNGV. Trimming took 0 bases from V and 8 from J; bases not matched to a gene: 4. The CDR3 is made up of 15 amino acids. CDR3 loop: CASSLERTSGHEQFF. The CDR3, as DNA: TGTGCCAGCAGCTTAGAAAGGACTAGCGGCCATGAGCAGTTCTTC.